This TCR beta chain was captured in a study of Graves' ophthalmopathy and Graves' hyperthyroidism. General study results and limits: Blood repertoires reportedly contained most expanded thyroid clonotypes above 0.001 frequency. From stable hyperthyroidism, ophthalmopathy was separated by a 13-signature model with 85% to 90% sensitivity and 75% to 82% specificity.

Uncontrolled infections, pregnancy, lactation or other autoimmune diseases led to patient exclusion. RNA transcripts yielded amplified TCR beta CDR3 regions. First-round RT-PCR relied on HTBI primers, and a second-round multiplex PCR came next. TCRdb recomputed calls from the multiplex PCR reads with MiXCR, one row per CDR3 protein. The repertoire holds approximately 210,000 distinct CDR3 sequences, 20% to 25% seen once, with about 46% in the top ten. At least ten counts were recorded for this clonotype. As yet, its antigen is unknown. Germline V CDR1 and CDR2: MNHNS, SASEGT. Unmatched junction bases numbered 4, after V lost 6 bases and J lost 6 bases. The length of the CDR3 is 13 residues.

This receptor was obtained from a woman aged 45-59 years with Graves' ophthalmopathy. The chain uses TRBV6-1 and TRBJ2-4; 8 nucleotides line up with TRBD2. Sequences were obtained from peripheral blood. CDR3 amino acids: CASSQAGANIQYF. DNA for the CDR3: TGTGCCAGCAGCCAAGCGGGAGCAAACATTCAGTACTTC.